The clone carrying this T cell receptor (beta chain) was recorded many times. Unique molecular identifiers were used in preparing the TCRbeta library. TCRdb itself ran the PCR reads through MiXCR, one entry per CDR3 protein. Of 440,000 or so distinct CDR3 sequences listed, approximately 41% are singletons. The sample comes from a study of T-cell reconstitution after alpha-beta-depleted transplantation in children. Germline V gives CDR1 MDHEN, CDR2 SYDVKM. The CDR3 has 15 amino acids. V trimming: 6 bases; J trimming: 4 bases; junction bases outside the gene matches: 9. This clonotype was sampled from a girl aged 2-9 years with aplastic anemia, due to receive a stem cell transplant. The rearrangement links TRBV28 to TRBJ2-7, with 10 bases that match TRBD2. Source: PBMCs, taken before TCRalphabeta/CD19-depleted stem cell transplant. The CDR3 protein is CASSPEGLARYEQYF. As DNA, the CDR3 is TGTGCCAGCAGCCCTGAGGGACTAGCGAGGTACGAGCAGTACTTC.